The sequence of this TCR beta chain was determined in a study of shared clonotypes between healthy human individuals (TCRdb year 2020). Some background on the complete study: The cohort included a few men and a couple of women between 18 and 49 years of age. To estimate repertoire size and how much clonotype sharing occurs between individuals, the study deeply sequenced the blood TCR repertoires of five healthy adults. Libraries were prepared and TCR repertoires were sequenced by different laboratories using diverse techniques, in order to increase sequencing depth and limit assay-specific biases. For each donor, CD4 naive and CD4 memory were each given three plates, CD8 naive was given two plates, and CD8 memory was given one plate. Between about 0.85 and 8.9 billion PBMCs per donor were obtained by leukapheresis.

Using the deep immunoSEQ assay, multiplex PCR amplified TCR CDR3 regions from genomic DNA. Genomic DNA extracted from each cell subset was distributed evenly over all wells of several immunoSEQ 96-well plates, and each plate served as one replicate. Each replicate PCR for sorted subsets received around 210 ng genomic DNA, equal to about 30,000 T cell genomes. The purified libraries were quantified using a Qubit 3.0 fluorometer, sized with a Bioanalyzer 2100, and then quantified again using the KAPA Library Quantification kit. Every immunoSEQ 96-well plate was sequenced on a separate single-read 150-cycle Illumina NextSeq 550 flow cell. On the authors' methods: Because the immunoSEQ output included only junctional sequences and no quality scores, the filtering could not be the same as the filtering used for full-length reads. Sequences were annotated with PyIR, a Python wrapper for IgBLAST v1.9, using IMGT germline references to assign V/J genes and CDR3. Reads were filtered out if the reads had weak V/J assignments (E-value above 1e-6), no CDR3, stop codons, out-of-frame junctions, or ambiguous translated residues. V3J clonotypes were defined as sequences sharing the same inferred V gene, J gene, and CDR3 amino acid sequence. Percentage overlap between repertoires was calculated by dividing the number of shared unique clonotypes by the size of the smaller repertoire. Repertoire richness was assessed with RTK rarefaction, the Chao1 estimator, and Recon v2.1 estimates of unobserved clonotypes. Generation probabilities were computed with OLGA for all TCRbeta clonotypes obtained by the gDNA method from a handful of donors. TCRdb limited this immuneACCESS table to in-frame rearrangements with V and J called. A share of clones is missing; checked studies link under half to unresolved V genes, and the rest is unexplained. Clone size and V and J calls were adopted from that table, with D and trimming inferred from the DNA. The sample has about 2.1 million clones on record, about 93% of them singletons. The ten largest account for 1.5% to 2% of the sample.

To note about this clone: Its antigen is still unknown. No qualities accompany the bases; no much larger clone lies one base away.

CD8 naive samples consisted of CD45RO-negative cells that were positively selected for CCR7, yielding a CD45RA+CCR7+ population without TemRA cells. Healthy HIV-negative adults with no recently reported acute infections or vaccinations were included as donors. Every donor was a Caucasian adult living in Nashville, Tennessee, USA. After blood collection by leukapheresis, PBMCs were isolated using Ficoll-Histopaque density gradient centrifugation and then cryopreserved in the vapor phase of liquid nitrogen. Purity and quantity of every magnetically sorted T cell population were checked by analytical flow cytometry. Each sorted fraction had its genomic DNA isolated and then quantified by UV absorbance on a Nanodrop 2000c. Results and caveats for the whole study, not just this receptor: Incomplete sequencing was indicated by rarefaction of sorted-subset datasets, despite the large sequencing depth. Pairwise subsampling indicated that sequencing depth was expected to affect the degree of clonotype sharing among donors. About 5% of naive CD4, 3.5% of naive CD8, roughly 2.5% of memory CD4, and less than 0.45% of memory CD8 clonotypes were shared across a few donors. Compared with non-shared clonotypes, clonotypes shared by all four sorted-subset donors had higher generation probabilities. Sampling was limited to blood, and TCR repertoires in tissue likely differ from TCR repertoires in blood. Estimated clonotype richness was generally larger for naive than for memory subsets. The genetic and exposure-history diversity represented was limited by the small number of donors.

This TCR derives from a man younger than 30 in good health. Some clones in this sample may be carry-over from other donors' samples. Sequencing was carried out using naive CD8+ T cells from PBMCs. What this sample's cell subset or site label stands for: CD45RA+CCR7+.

The CDR3 region: CASSGGHLANQPQHF. The DNA reads as follows: TGTGCCAGCAGTGGGGGACATCTCGCCAATCAGCCCCAGCATTTT. The rearranged chain carries TRBV6-1 and TRBJ1-5; TRBD1 could be the D gene, as 6 bases match. V was cut back by 4 bases and J by 3 bases, leaving a gap of 13 bases between them. CDR3 length: 15 amino acids, cysteine to phenylalanine. The DNA shown is the 45-base CDR3, in frame from base 1. For CDR1 and CDR2, the germline V gene lists MNHNS and SASEGT.